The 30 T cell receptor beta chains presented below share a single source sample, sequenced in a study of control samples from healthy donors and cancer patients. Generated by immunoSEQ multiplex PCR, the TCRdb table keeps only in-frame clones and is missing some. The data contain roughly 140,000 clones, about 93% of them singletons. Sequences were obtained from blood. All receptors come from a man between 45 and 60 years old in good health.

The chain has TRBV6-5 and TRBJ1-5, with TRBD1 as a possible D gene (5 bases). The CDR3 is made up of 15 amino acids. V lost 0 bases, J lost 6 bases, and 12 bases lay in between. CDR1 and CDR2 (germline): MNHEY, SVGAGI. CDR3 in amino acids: CASSYSTGGGQPQHF. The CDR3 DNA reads TGTGCCAGCAGTTACTCTACGGGGGGAGGTCAGCCCCAGCATTTT.

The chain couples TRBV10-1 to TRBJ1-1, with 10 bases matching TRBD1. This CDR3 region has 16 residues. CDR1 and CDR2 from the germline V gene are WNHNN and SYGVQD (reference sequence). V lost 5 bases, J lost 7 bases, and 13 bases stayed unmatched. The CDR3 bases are TGCGCCAGCAGTTTATCGGGACAGGGGATCGGAGATGAAGCTTTCTTT. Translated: CASSLSGQGIGDEAFF.

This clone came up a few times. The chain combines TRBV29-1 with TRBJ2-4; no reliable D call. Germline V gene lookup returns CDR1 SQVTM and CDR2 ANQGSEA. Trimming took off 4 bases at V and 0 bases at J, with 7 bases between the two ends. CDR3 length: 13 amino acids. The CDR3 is CSVVGIAKNIQYF. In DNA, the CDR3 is TGCAGCGTTGTCGGAATAGCCAAAAACATTCAGTACTTC.

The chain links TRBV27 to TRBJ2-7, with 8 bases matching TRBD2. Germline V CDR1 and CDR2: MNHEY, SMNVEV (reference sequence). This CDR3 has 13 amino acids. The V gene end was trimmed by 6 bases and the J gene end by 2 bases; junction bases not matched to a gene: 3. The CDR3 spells CASRLAAAYEQYF. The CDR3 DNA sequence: TGTGCCAGCAGACTAGCGGCGGCCTACGAGCAGTACTTC.

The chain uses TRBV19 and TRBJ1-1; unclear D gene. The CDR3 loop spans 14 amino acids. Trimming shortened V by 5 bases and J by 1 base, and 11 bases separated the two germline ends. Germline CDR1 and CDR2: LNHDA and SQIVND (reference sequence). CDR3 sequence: CASSHRGRNTEAFF. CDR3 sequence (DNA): TGTGCCAGTAGTCACCGGGGTAGGAACACTGAAGCTTTCTTT.

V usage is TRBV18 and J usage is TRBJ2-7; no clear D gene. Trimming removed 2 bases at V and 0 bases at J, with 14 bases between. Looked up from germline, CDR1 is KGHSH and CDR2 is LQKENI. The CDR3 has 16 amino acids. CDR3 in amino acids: CASSPNQQISSYEQYF. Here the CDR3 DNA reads TGTGCCAGCTCACCAAATCAACAGATAAGCTCCTACGAGCAGTACTTC.

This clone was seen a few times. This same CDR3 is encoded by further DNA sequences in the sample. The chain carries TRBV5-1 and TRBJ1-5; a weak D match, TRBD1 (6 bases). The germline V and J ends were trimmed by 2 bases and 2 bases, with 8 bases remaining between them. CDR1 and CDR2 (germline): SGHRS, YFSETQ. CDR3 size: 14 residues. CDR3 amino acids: CASSLSGGNQPQHF. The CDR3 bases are TGCGCCAGCAGCTTATCAGGGGGCAATCAGCCCCAGCATTTT.

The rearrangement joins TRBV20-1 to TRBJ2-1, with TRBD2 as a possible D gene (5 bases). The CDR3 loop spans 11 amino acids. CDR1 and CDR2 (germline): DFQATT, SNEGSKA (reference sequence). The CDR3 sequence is CSVPPGNEQFF. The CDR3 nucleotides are TGCAGCGTACCCCCGGGAAATGAGCAGTTCTTC.

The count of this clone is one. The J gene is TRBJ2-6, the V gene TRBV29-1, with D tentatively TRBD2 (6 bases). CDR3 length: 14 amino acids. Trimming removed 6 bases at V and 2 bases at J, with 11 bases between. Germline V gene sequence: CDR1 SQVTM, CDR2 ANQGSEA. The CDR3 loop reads CSVTTGAGANVLTF. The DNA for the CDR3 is TGCAGCGTAACCACGGGGGCTGGGGCCAACGTCCTGACTTTC.

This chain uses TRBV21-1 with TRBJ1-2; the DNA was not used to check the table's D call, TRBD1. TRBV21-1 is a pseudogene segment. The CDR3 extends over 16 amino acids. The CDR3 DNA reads TGTGCCAGCAGCCTCGGGAGACAGGGGGCTTACTATGGCTACACCTTC. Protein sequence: CASSLGRQGAYYGYTF.

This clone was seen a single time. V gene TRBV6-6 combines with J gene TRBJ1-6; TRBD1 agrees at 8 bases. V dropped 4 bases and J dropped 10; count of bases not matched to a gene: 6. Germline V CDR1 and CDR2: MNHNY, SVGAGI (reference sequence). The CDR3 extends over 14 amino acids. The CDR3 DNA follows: TGTGCCAGCAGTTCGACAGGGGAGTGGTCACCCCTCCACTTT. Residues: CASSSTGEWSPLHF.

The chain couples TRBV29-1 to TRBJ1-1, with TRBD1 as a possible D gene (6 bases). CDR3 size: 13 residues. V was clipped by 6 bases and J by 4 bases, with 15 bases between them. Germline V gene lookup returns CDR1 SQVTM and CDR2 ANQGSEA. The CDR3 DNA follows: TGCAGCGTCGAGGGGGGGGCCCGCACTGAAGCTTTCTTT. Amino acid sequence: CSVEGGARTEAFF.

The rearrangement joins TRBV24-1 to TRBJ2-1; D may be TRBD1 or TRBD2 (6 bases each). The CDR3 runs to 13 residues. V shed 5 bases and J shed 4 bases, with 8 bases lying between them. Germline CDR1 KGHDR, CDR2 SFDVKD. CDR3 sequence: CATSGGAYNEQFF. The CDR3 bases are TGTGCCACCAGTGGGGGGGCTTACAATGAGCAGTTCTTC.

In nucleotides, the CDR3 is TGTGCCAGCAGTGAGGGAGTGGGACAGGGGACCTACGAGCAGTACTTC. This gives the protein CASSEGVGQGTYEQYF. The genes are TRBV2 and TRBJ2-7; 10 bases map to TRBD1. Germline V lookup: CDR1 SNHLY, CDR2 FYNNEI. The CDR3 is made up of 16 amino acids. The trim removed 3 bases at V and 2 bases at J, leaving 7 bases unmatched.

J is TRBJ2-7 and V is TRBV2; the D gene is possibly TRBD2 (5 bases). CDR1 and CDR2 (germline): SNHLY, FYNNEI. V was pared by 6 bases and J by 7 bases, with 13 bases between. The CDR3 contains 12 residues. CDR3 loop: CASRAGVGEQYF. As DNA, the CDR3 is TGTGCCAGCAGGGCGGGTGTGGGGGAGCAGTACTTC.

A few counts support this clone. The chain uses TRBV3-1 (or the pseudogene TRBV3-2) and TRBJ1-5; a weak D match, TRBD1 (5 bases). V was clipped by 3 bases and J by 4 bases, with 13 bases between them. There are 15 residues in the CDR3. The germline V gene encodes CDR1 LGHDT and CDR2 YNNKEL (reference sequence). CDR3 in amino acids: CASSQAGAKNQPQHF. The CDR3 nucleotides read TGTGCCAGCAGCCAGGCCGGGGCCAAAAATCAGCCCCAGCATTTT.

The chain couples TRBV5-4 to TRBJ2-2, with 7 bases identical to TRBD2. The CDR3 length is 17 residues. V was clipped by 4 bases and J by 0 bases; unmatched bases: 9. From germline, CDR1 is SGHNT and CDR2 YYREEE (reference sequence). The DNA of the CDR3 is TGTGCCAGCAGCCTACGACCAAGCGGGACGAACACCGGGGAGCTGTTTTTT. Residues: CASSLRPSGTNTGELFF.

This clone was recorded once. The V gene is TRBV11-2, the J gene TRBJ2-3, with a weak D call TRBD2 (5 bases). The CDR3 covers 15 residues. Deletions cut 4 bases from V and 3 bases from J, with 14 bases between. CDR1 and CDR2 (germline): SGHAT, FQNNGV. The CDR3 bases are TGTGCCAGCAGCTGGGAGCGCAAGGTGACAGATACGCAGTATTTT. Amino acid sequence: CASSWERKVTDTQYF.

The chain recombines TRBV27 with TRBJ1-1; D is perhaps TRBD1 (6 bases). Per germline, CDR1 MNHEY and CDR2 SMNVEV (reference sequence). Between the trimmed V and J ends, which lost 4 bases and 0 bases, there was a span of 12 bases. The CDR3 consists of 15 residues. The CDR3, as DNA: TGTGCCAGCAGTTGGGGGGGCCTGATGAACACTGAAGCTTTCTTT. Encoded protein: CASSWGGLMNTEAFF.

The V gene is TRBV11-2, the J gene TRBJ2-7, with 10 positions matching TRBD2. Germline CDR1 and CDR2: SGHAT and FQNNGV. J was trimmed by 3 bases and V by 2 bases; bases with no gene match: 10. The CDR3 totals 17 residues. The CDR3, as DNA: TGTGCCAGCAGCTTACGTAGGCTGGCTAGCGGGAGCTACGAGCAGTACTTC. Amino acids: CASSLRRLASGSYEQYF.

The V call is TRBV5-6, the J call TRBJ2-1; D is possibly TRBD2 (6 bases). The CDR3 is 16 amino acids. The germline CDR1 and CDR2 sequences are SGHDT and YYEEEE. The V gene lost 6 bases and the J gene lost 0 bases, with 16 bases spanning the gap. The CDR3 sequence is CASTHAAGISYNEQFF. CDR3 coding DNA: TGTGCCAGCACCCACGCGGCGGGAATCTCCTACAATGAGCAGTTCTTC.

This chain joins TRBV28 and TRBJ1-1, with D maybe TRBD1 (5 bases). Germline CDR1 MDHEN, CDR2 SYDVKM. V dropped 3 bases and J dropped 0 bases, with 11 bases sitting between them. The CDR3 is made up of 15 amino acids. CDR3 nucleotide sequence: TGTGCCAGCAGTTTCGGGGGGAGTCTGAACACTGAAGCTTTCTTT. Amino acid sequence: CASSFGGSLNTEAFF.

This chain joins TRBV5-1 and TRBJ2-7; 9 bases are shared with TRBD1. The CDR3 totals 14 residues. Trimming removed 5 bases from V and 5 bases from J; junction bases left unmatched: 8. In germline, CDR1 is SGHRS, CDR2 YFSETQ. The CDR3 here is CASRPGQGVNEQYF. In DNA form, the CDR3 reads TGCGCCAGCAGACCGGGACAGGGAGTCAACGAGCAGTACTTC. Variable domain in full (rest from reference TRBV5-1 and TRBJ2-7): KAGVTQTPRYLIKTRGQQVTLSCSPISGHRSVSWYQQTPGQGLQFLFEYFSETQRNKGNFPGRFSGRQFSNSRSEMNVSTLELGDSALYLCASRPGQGVNEQYFGPGTRLTVT.

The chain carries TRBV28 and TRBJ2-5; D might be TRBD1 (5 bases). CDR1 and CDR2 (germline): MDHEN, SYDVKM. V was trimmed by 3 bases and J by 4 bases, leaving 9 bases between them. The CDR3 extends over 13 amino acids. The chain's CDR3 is CASSLAGRETQYF. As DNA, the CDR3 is TGTGCCAGCAGTTTGGCAGGGCGAGAGACCCAGTACTTC.

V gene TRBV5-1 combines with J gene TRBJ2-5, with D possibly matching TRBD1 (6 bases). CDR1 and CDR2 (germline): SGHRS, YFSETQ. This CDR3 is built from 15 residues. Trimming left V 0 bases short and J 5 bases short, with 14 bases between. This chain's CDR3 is CASSLGFRGSETQYF. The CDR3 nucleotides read TGCGCCAGCAGCTTGGGATTCAGGGGATCGGAGACCCAGTACTTC. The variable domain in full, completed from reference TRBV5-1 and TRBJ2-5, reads KAGVTQTPRYLIKTRGQQVTLSCSPISGHRSVSWYQQTPGQGLQFLFEYFSETQRNKGNFPGRFSGRQFSNSRSEMNVSTLELGDSALYLCASSLGFRGSETQYFGPGTRLLVL.

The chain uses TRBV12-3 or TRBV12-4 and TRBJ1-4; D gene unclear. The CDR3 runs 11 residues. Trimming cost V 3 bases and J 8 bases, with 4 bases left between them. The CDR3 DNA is TGTGCCAGCAGTTTTTTGGAAAAACTGTTTTTT. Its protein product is CASSFLEKLFF.

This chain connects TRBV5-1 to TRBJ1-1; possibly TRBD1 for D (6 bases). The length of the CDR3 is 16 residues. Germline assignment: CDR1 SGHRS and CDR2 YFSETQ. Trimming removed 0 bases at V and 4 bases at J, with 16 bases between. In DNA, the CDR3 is TGCGCCAGCAGCTTGGCCGGCGGGGGCATGGGCACTGAAGCTTTCTTT. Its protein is CASSLAGGGMGTEAFF.

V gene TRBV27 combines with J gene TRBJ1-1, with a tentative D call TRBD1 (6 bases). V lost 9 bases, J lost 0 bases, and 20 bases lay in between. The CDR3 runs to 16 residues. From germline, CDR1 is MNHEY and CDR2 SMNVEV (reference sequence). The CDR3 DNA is TGTGCCAGGGTTGGGGCGCCTTCAGGGGTGAACACTGAAGCTTTCTTT. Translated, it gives CARVGAPSGVNTEAFF.

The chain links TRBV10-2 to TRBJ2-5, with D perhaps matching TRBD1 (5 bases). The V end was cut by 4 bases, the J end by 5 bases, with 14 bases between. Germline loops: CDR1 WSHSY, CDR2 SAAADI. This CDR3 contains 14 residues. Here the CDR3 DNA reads TGCGCCAGCAGTGTTCCTGGACACGAGGAGACCCAGTACTTC. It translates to CASSVPGHEETQYF.

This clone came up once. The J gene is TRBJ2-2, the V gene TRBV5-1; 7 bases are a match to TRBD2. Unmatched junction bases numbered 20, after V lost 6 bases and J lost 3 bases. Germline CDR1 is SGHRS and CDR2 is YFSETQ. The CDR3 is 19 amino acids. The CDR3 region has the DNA TGCGCCAGCACCAAAAAATCGACTGGGAGCGGGGTATACACCGGGGAGCTGTTTTTT. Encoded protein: CASTKKSTGSGVYTGELFF.